The sequence of this T cell receptor beta chain was determined in a study of OX40 agonist ivuxolimab in advanced cancers. Regarding the research as a whole: Ivuxolimab was a fully human IgG2 agonistic monoclonal antibody targeting the costimulatory receptor OX40 (CD134). Of the approximately 54 dose-escalation patients, hepatocellular carcinoma was present in roughly 19, melanoma in roughly 15, renal cell carcinoma in 9 and head and neck cancer in 9. In the dose-escalation cohort, 82.7% of patients were male, and the mean age was roughly 60 years, with a range of roughly 20 to 79. Intravenous ivuxolimab was administered to patients every 2 weeks at six dose levels: 0.01, 0.1, 0.3, 1.5, 3 and 10 mg/kg. Peripheral TCRbeta sequencing aimed to test whether ivuxolimab altered TCR sequence diversity and caused clonal T-cell expansion. Prior anti-PD-1, anti-PD-L1 or anti-CTLA-4 therapy was permitted, and 30% to 45% of dose-escalation patients had received checkpoint inhibitors. Partial responses occurred in three dose-escalation patients: two with cutaneous melanoma and one with hepatocellular carcinoma. The paper describes the monotherapy dose-escalation part (N of about 50 patients) of the phase I trial of ivuxolimab. Study-level results and caveats: After ivuxolimab, CD8+ T cells had more expanded clones than CD4+ T cells on average. At doses from 0.1 to 3.0 mg/kg, clonal expansion was seen in both CD4+ and CD8+ blood T cells between baseline and week 6. Antigen specificity was not determined for the clonally expanded peripheral T cells. In the 0.1-3.0 mg/kg groups, partial responders were among the patients with the lowest normalized peripheral clonal expansion, particularly in CD8+ T cells. Low levels of normalized T-cell clonal expansion were also shown by some nonresponding patients.

CDR1 and CDR2 (SGHNT, YYREEE) derive from the germline V gene (reference sequence). V and J lose 6 bases and 2 bases, and a span of 8 bases separates them. The CDR3 has 12 amino acids, counting the end cysteine and phenylalanine. The sequence is cut down to CDR3 DNA, 36 bases in frame from base 1. To sequence the TCRbeta CDR3 region, genomic DNA was isolated from the sorted cells. The immunoSEQ Assay was used for sequencing of TCRbeta CDR3 regions. TCRdb stores this immuneACCESS table with in-frame sequences only. Part of the clones is absent; in the studies checked, under half of the shortfall reflects unresolved V genes, and no reason is known for the rest. This sample comprises 75,000 to 95,000 clones, 84% of them detected only once. The ten largest clones capture 0.45% to 0.6% of the sample. The trial excluded patients who had a history of autoimmune disease or who were on systemic immunosuppression. In every dose cohort, peripheral blood was drawn for TCR sequencing at baseline, cycle 4 day 1, and cycle 7 day 1. The samples were drawn from a first-in-human, open-label, multicenter phase I dose-escalation trial of ivuxolimab. The trial enrolled adults with locally advanced or metastatic head and neck squamous cell, hepatocellular, melanoma or renal cell carcinoma. Before TCR sequencing, CD4+ and CD8+ T cells were separately sorted from peripheral blood.

A note on this clone: Its antigen is not yet known. Base qualities are not recorded, but no much larger clone differs from it by a single base.

The source was CD4+ or CD8+ T cells sorted from blood, collected in a trial of the OX40 agonist ivuxolimab. The sequence derives from an adult with an advanced solid tumor such as melanoma, head and neck, liver or kidney cancer. The chain is assembled from TRBV5-4 and TRBJ1-1; the D gene identity is not certain. The CDR3 reads as follows: CASMKLNTEAFF. The nucleotide sequence reads as follows: TGTGCCAGCATGAAATTAAACACTGAAGCTTTCTTT.